This T cell receptor (beta chain) was sequenced in a study of neoadjuvant anti-PD-1 for oral cavity cancer. As for the study in general: Before surgery, most patients got three to four biweekly 3 mg/kg nivolumab doses.

Six replicates per PBMC sample, mostly from about 460 ng of genomic DNA. This table comes from immunoSEQ multiplex PCR, and its TCRdb copy is limited to in-frame clones, with some not included. The data show some 9,800 clones, approximately 64% seen once. CDR1 and CDR2 from the germline V gene are SNHLY and FYNNEI. Between the trimmed V and J ends, which lost 7 bases and 0 bases, there was a span of 13 bases. The length of the CDR3 is 14 residues. Time point: after neoadjuvant nivolumab, at surgical resection. Stage II-IVA oral cavity squamous cell carcinoma was new and untreated by systemic or radiation therapy. Regarding this clone: Its antigen remains unknown.

Study observations and caveats: Treg/Th17 ratio rose with pretreatment blood and fell with post-treatment tumor TCRbeta clonality.

This chain uses TRBV2 with TRBJ2-7, with a tentative D call TRBD2 (6 bases). The sequenced sample was PBMCs, obtained after nivolumab (anti-PD-1) treatment. This clonotype was obtained from a person between 40 and 85 years old with oral cavity squamous cell carcinoma. CDR3 sequence reads: CASTPLGSSYEQYF. In DNA, the CDR3 is TGTGCCAGCACCCCTCTCGGGAGCTCCTACGAGCAGTACTTC.